The 4 T cell receptor beta chains reported below all come from one sample, sequenced in a study of blood T cell repertoires in COVID-19. This table comes from immunoSEQ multiplex PCR, and its TCRdb copy is limited to in-frame clones, with some not included. Of 200,000 or so clones in the sample, 85% to 90% are singletons; the top ten hold around 3.2%. The material sequenced was PBMCs or T cells enriched from blood (not recorded which). The receptors come from a woman younger than 30 in a cohort exposed to, infected with or recovered from COVID-19 (not recorded which).

The rearrangement uses TRBV5-4 and TRBJ1-2; D is perhaps TRBD1 (5 bases). The CDR3 loop spans 15 amino acids. The germline V gene encodes CDR1 SGHNT and CDR2 YYREEE (reference sequence). Trimming cost V 3 bases and J 4 bases, with 16 bases left between them. CDR3 loop: CASSSSQGFSYGYTF. In DNA form, the CDR3 reads TGTGCCAGCAGCTCCTCCCAGGGATTTAGCTATGGCTACACCTTC.

The chain uses TRBV24-1 and TRBJ1-6; 9 nucleotides match TRBD1. The V segment lost 0 bases and the J segment 9 bases; nucleotides outside the gene matches: 2. Germline V gene sequence: CDR1 KGHDR, CDR2 SFDVKD. This CDR3 region has 15 residues. CDR3 amino acids: CATSDLGTGTSPLHF. The CDR3 bases are TGTGCCACCAGTGATTTGGGGACAGGGACTTCACCCCTCCACTTT.

The chain joins TRBV4-1 to TRBJ2-7; unclear D gene. The CDR3 totals 13 residues. The V end lost 0 bases, the J end lost 4 bases, and 7 bases lay between the germline ends. Germline lookup yields CDR1 MGHRA and CDR2 YSYEKL. The CDR3 coding sequence is TGCGCCAGCAGCCAAGATAACTCGTACGAGCAGTACTTC. Translated: CASSQDNSYEQYF.

A word on this clone: Different DNA sequences within this sample yield the same CDR3. The V and J genes are TRBV7-9 and TRBJ1-1; no firm D call. Germline CDR1 SEHNR, CDR2 FQNEAQ (reference sequence). CDR3 length: 13 residues. The V end lost 1 base, the J end lost 2 bases, and 5 bases lay between the germline ends. In DNA, the CDR3 is TGTGCCAGCAGCTTAGGCGATAACACTGAAGCTTTCTTT. Its translation: CASSLGDNTEAFF.